This entry lists 2 T cell receptor beta chains sequenced from one sample in a study of blood T cell repertoires in COVID-19. Sequencing used immunoSEQ multiplex PCR; TCRdb keeps in-frame clones, though not all of them. This sample has approximately 130,000 clones; 85% occur once, and the top ten carry about 3.9%. The sequenced sample was peripheral blood. Receptor source: a man aged 60-69 years with acute or convalescent COVID-19.

The sample holds one count of this clone. V gene TRBV28 combines with J gene TRBJ1-6; D gene ambiguous. This CDR3 is 14 amino acids long. Germline-derived CDR1 and CDR2 are MDHEN and SYDVKM. V was trimmed by 6 bases and J by 6 bases, leaving 12 bases between them. As DNA, the CDR3 is TGTGCCAGCAGACAGCTCGTCTCTAATTCACCCCTCCACTTT. Its protein product is CASRQLVSNSPLHF.

The chain uses TRBV5-1 and TRBJ2-3; tentatively, D is TRBD2 (7 bases). CDR1 and CDR2 (germline): SGHRS, YFSETQ. This CDR3 has 16 residues. The V gene lost 1 base and the J gene lost 3 bases, with 15 bases spanning the gap. CDR3 sequence: CASSLSGGRGTDTQYF. The CDR3 coding sequence is TGCGCCAGCAGCTTGTCCGGAGGGAGGGGGACAGATACGCAGTATTTT.